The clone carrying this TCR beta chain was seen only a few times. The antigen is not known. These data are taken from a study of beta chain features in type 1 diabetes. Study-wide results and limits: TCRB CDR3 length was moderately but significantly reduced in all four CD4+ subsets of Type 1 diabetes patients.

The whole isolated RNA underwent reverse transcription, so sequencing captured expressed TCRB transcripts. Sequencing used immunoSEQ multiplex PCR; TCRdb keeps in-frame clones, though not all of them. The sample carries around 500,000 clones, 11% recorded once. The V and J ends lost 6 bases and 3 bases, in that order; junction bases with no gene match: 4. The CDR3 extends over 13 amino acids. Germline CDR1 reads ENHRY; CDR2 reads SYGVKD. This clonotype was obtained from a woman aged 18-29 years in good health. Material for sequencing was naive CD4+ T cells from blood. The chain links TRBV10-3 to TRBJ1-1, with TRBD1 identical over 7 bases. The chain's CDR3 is CAIRRGGHTEAFF. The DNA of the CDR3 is TGTGCCATCAGAAGAGGGGGCCACACTGAAGCTTTCTTT.